Shown below are 15 T cell receptor beta chains from a single sample sequenced in a study of CD8 T cells in ankylosing spondylitis. TCRdb independently ran MiXCR on the 5' RACE reads; one entry per CDR3 protein. The sample lists hundreds of thousands of distinct CDR3 sequences; roughly a quarter were seen once. Their antigens are not known. Whole-study results and caveats: In ankylosing spondylitis blood, a motif of several highly homologous TCR beta variants appeared characteristic.

Sequencing was done on a sample of blood, either unsorted or a sorted T cell fraction (not recorded which). These receptors originate from a male donor with ankylosing spondylitis.

The chain couples TRBV12-3 or TRBV12-4 to TRBJ1-1, with TRBD1 matching over 8 bases. The V gene end was trimmed by 4 bases and the J gene end by 3 bases; junction bases not matched to a gene: 10. The CDR3 spans 16 residues. The CDR3 protein is CASSSIMDRVYTEAFF. CDR3 DNA sequence: TGTGCCAGCAGTTCGATCATGGACAGGGTATACACTGAAGCTTTCTTT.

The CDR3 spells CSARDRTGGWNTEAFF. CDR3 nucleotide sequence: TGCAGTGCTAGAGATAGGACAGGGGGCTGGAACACTGAAGCTTTCTTT. This rearrangement joins TRBV20-1 to TRBJ1-1; 11 bases line up with TRBD1. CDR3 length equals 16 residues. The ends lost 0 bases at V and 1 base at J; junction bases unmatched: 4. CDR1 and CDR2 (germline): DFQATT, SNEGSKA (reference sequence).

This clonotype came up a few times. The chain has TRBV5-1 and TRBJ2-7; D may be TRBD2 (6 bases). Per the germline V gene, CDR1 is SGHRS and CDR2 is YFSETQ. CDR3 length: 13 amino acids. V was cut by 0 bases and J by 6 bases, with 10 bases left in between. The CDR3 DNA sequence: TGCGCCAGCAGCTTGGGAGGGGAGGCCGAGCAGTACGTC. Its protein is CASSLGGEAEQYV.

This clonotype appeared a few times. The chain recombines TRBV4-2 with TRBJ1-1, with D perhaps matching TRBD1 (6 bases). Trimming pared 5 bases from V and 0 bases from J, leaving 10 bases between. The CDR3 consists of 14 residues. The germline V gene has CDR1 LGHNA and CDR2 YNFKEQ. The DNA for the CDR3 is TGTGCCAGCAGCGCAGGACAGATGAACACTGAAGCTTTCTTT. This encodes CASSAGQMNTEAFF.

This chain uses TRBV11-2 with TRBJ1-3; TRBD1 agrees at 8 bases. The CDR3 is 14 amino acids. Germline loops: CDR1 SGHAT, CDR2 FQNNGV. V lost 6 bases and J lost 2; bases outside the gene matches: 3. CDR3 residues: CASRATGAGNTIYF. The CDR3 DNA reads TGTGCCAGCAGGGCGACAGGGGCTGGAAACACCATATATTTT.

This clonotype appeared a few times. The V gene is TRBV12-3 or TRBV12-4, the J gene TRBJ1-1, with D unclear. This CDR3 is built from 11 residues. V was pared by 6 bases and J by 7 bases, with 9 bases between. The CDR3 is CASSQTYEAFF. In DNA, the CDR3 is TGTGCCAGCAGCCAAACTTATGAAGCTTTCTTT.

A note on this clonotype: The junction departs from the called germline gene at one end, perhaps through a read error. The V gene is TRBV9, the J gene TRBJ1-2, with a weak D call TRBD1 (6 bases). The CDR3 extends over 15 amino acids. CDR1 is SGDLS and CDR2 is YYNGEE in the germline V gene. DNA for the CDR3: TGTGCCCGCAGCCCCTCTGCGACAGGTGGTAATGGCTACACCTTC. It specifies CARSPSATGGNGYTF. Filled out from reference TRBV9 and TRBJ1-2, the complete variable domain reads DSGVTQTPKHLITATGQRVTLRCSPRSGDLSVYWYQQSLDQGLQFLIQYYNGEERAKGNILERFSAQQFPDLHSELNLSSLELGDSALYFCARSPSATGGNGYTFGSGTRLTVV.

The V gene is TRBV6-1, the J gene TRBJ2-3, with 13 positions matching TRBD2. The V gene's germline CDR1 is MNHNS and CDR2 SASEGT. This CDR3 has 14 amino acids. V trimming: 3 bases; J trimming: 6 bases; junction bases outside the gene matches: 0. The CDR3 DNA follows: TGTGCCAGCAGTGAGACTAGCGGGGGGGATACGCAGTATTTT. It codes for CASSETSGGDTQYF.

The chain has TRBV20-1 and TRBJ2-2, with 8 bases lining up with TRBD1. The germline V gene encodes CDR1 DFQATT and CDR2 SNEGSKA (reference sequence). The CDR3 covers 15 residues. Germline trimming cut 0 bases from V and 3 bases from J; bases unmatched to any gene: 3. The CDR3 DNA sequence: TGCAGTGCTAGAGATGCAGGGGGCTACACCGGGGAGCTGTTTTTT. Its translation: CSARDAGGYTGELFF.

Only a few counts were recorded for this clonotype. The chain has TRBV5-6 and TRBJ1-6, with TRBD1 matching 7 bases. Germline CDR1 reads SGHDT; CDR2 reads YYEEEE. V gave up 0 bases and J gave up 7 bases; unmatched junction bases: 4. The CDR3 runs 15 residues. DNA of the CDR3: TGTGCCAGCAGCTTGGACACGACAGGGAATTCACCCCTCCACTTT. Its translation: CASSLDTTGNSPLHF.

This clonotype was seen only a few times. V is TRBV7-2 and J is TRBJ2-1; 7 nucleotides align to TRBD1. Germline trimming cut 7 bases from V and 4 bases from J; bases unmatched to any gene: 13. Looked up from germline, CDR1 is SGHTA and CDR2 is FQGNSA. The CDR3 runs 16 residues. CDR3 sequence reads: CASTPQGGAGYNEQFF. The CDR3 coding sequence is TGTGCCAGCACCCCCCAAGGGGGCGCAGGATACAATGAGCAGTTCTTC.

In this sample, this clonotype turned up once. The V call is TRBV11-2, the J call TRBJ1-1; the D gene is possibly TRBD1 (5 bases). Trimming cost V 1 base and J 7 bases, with 10 bases left between them. The length of the CDR3 is 13 residues. Germline CDR1 SGHAT, CDR2 FQNNGV. The CDR3 loop reads CASSLVREDEAFF. CDR3 DNA sequence: TGTGCCAGCAGCTTAGTCAGGGAGGATGAAGCTTTCTTT.

Written as DNA, the CDR3 is TGTGCCAGCAGCCAAGAGGGGACCGGCTATGGCTACACCTTC. Translated: CASSQEGTGYGYTF. The chain carries TRBV3-1 and TRBJ1-2; D might be TRBD1 (5 bases). Germline assignment: CDR1 LGHDT and CDR2 YNNKEL (reference sequence). Trimming removed 0 bases from V and 4 bases from J, with 9 bases in between. The CDR3 consists of 14 residues.

CDR3 sequence reads: CSALKGVQDSNQPQHF. In nucleotides, the CDR3 is TGCAGTGCCCTAAAGGGAGTACAGGATAGCAATCAGCCCCAGCATTTT. The chain employs TRBV20-1 and TRBJ1-5, with D tentatively TRBD1 (5 bases). Trimming stripped 6 bases from V and 0 bases from J, with 18 bases between. Germline V lookup: CDR1 DFQATT, CDR2 SNEGSKA (reference sequence). The CDR3 is made up of 16 amino acids.

This clonotype was found many times. The V gene is TRBV20-1, the J gene TRBJ2-2; perhaps TRBD1 as D (6 bases). The CDR3 loop spans 16 amino acids. CDR1 is DFQATT, CDR2 SNEGSKA, per germline (reference sequence). Trimming shortened V by 0 bases and J by 5 bases, and 16 bases separated the two germline ends. The CDR3 reads CSARDTKQGGTGELFF. CDR3 nucleotide sequence: TGCAGTGCTAGAGATACGAAACAGGGTGGAACCGGGGAGCTGTTTTTT.